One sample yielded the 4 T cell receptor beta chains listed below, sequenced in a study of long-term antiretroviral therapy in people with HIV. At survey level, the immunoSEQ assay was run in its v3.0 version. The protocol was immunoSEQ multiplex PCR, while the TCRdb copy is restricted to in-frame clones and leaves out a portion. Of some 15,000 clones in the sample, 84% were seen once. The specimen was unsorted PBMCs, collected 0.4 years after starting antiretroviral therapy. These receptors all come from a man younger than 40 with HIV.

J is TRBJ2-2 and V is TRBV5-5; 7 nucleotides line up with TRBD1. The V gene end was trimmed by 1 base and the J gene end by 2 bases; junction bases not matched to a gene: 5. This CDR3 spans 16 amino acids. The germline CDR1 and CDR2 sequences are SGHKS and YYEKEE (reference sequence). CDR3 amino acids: CASSLTRDRNTGELFF. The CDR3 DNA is TGTGCCAGCAGCTTGACCCGGGACAGAAACACCGGGGAGCTGTTTTTT.

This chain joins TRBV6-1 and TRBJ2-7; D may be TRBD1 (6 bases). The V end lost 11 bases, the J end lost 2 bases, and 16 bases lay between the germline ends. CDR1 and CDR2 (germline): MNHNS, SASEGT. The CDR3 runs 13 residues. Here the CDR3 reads CALQGAGAYEQYF. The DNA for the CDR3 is TGTGCCCTACAGGGTGCAGGGGCCTACGAGCAGTACTTC.

The DNA for the CDR3 is TGTGCCAGCAGCTTAATCAGGGACTACGAGCAGTACTTC. This codes for CASSLIRDYEQYF. This chain connects TRBV7-8 to TRBJ2-7; TRBD1 might be the D (5 bases). Trimming pared 2 bases from V and 3 bases from J, leaving 8 bases between. CDR1 is SGHVS, CDR2 FQNEAQ, per germline. CDR3 length equals 13 residues.

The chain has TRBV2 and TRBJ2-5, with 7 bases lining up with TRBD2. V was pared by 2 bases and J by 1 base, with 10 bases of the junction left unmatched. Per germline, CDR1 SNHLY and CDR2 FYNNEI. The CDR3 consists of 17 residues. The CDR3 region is CASSESASGMFQETQYF. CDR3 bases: TGTGCCAGCAGTGAATCGGCTAGCGGCATGTTCCAAGAGACCCAGTACTTC. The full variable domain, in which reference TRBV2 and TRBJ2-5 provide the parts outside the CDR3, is EPEVTQTPSHQVTQMGQEVILRCVPISNHLYFYWYRQILGQKVEFLVSFYNNEISEKSEIFDDQFSVERPDGSNFTLKIRSTKLEDSAMYFCASSESASGMFQETQYFGPGTRLLVL.